This T cell receptor (beta chain) was observed in a study of OX40 agonist ivuxolimab in advanced cancers. Study background: Patients in dose escalation had liver, melanoma, kidney or head and neck cancers. Prior anti-PD-1, anti-PD-L1 or anti-CTLA-4 therapy was allowed; around 40% had some. Broader study findings: Not determined was the antigen specificity of the expanded peripheral T cells. Expanded clones were, on average, more numerous among CD8+ T cells than CD4+.

For this clone: The antigen is not known.

Germline V lookup: CDR1 MNHEY, CDR2 SVGAGI. The CDR3 contains 14 residues. J gave up 5 bases and V 6 bases, and 8 bases lay outside the gene matches. The repertoire was sequenced with immunoSEQ multiplex PCR; TCRdb's copy has only in-frame clones and lacks some. The sample lists about 14,000 clones, about 75% seen once, with 35% to 40% in the top ten. This receptor was taken from an adult with an advanced solid tumor such as melanoma, head and neck, liver or kidney cancer. The source material was CD4+ or CD8+ T cells sorted from blood, sampled in a trial of the OX40 agonist ivuxolimab. V and J are TRBV6-5 and TRBJ1-1; the match to TRBD1 covers 8 bases. This chain's CDR3 is CASSFGQGGTEAFF. In DNA, the CDR3 is TGTGCCAGCAGCTTTGGACAGGGAGGGACTGAAGCTTTCTTT.